A selection of T cell receptor beta chains follows, all from one sample in a study of cytomegalovirus exposure and HLA in healthy donors. Only in-frame clones appear in the TCRdb table, and some are missing; sequencing was by immunoSEQ multiplex PCR. The sample records around 120,000 clones, approximately 89% being singletons. Sequencing was performed on PBMCs. The receptors were sampled from a man younger than 30 in good health and CMV-seronegative. Each CDR3 is given with its conserved first and last residue. The order of the fields is J gene, D gene, clone size, V gene, CDR3 protein, CDR3 DNA. D genes are given only for firm matches. Rows may omit the clone size; those that give it use once, few, many or a size class.

J: TRBJ1-1; D: .; size: once; V: TRBV27; CDR3: CASSLKGFGTEAFF; DNA: TGTGCCAGCAGTTTAAAGGGGTTTGGGACTGAAGCTTTCTTT
J: TRBJ1-6; D: .; size: .; V: TRBV10-3; CDR3: CATRLESYNSPLHF; DNA: TGTGCCACCCGATTAGAGTCCTATAATTCACCCCTCCACTTT
J: TRBJ1-1; D: .; size: .; V: TRBV5-1; CDR3: CASSLAGERANTEAFF; DNA: TGCGCCAGCAGCTTGGCCGGGGAGAGGGCGAACACTGAAGCTTTCTTT
J: TRBJ1-6; D: .; size: many; V: TRBV28; CDR3: CASRQNISPLHF; DNA: TGTGCCAGCAGACAAAATATTTCACCCCTCCACTTT
J: TRBJ1-3; D: .; size: .; V: TRBV6-5; CDR3: CASLSRGETGNTIYF; DNA: TGTGCCAGCCTTAGTCGGGGGGAGACTGGAAACACCATATATTTT
J: TRBJ2-3; D: TRBD2; size: .; V: TRBV10-3; CDR3: CAISESLASGGSKDTQYF; DNA: TGTGCCATCAGTGAATCGCTTGCTAGCGGGGGGTCCAAAGATACGCAGTATTTT
J: TRBJ2-1; D: TRBD2; size: once; V: TRBV27; CDR3: CASSRFSGGMNEQFF; DNA: TGTGCCAGCAGTAGATTTAGCGGGGGTATGAATGAGCAGTTCTTC
J: TRBJ2-5; D: .; size: .; V: TRBV28; CDR3: CASSPLRGRETQYF; DNA: TGTGCCAGCAGCCCCCTCAGGGGTAGAGAGACCCAGTACTTC
J: TRBJ2-3; D: .; size: .; V: TRBV7-8; CDR3: CASTSTGGQSTDTQYF; DNA: TGTGCCAGCACCTCCACGGGGGGACAAAGCACAGATACGCAGTATTTT
J: TRBJ2-7; D: TRBD1; size: .; V: TRBV27; CDR3: CASSRGTGRLEQYF; DNA: TGTGCCAGCAGCCGCGGGACAGGACGCCTCGAGCAGTACTTC
J: TRBJ2-7; D: TRBD2; size: .; V: TRBV4-2; CDR3: CASSQGDPTSAYEQYF; DNA: TGTGCCAGCAGCCAGGGGGATCCGACTAGCGCCTACGAGCAGTACTTC
J: TRBJ1-5; D: .; size: .; V: TRBV4-3; CDR3: CASSQDPGQPQHF; DNA: TGCGCCAGCAGCCAAGATCCGGGTCAGCCCCAGCATTTT
J: TRBJ2-2; D: TRBD2; size: .; V: TRBV6-4; CDR3: CASSDVAGYGELFF; DNA: TGTGCCAGCAGTGACGTAGCGGGATACGGGGAGCTGTTTTTT
J: TRBJ1-1; D: .; size: .; V: TRBV30; CDR3: CAWSAWGGAEAFF; DNA: TGTGCCTGGAGTGCCTGGGGAGGTGCTGAAGCTTTCTTT
J: TRBJ2-7; D: .; size: .; V: TRBV5-4; CDR3: CASGSSYEQYF; DNA: TGTGCCAGCGGGAGCTCCTACGAGCAGTACTTC
J: TRBJ2-1; D: TRBD2; size: .; V: TRBV28; CDR3: CASSIPTSGGVREQFF; DNA: TGTGCCAGCAGTATCCCGACTAGCGGGGGTGTCCGGGAGCAGTTCTTC
J: TRBJ2-7; D: .; size: .; V: TRBV7-2; CDR3: CASTLRSSQGPYEQYF; DNA: TGTGCCAGCACCCTCCGGTCGTCTCAGGGCCCTTACGAGCAGTACTTC
J: TRBJ1-1; D: TRBD1; size: .; V: TRBV27; CDR3: CASSPGTGLRLGEAFF; DNA: TGTGCCAGCAGTCCAGGGACAGGCCTTCGATTAGGTGAAGCTTTCTTT
J: TRBJ1-2; D: TRBD1; size: few; V: TRBV6-5; CDR3: CASSPQQGALSYTF; DNA: TGTGCCAGCAGTCCACAACAGGGGGCTCTAAGCTACACCTTC
J: TRBJ2-7; D: TRBD1; size: .; V: TRBV7-9; CDR3: CASRPRRTGSDEQYF; DNA: TGTGCCAGCAGGCCGAGACGGACAGGGAGTGACGAGCAGTACTTC
J: TRBJ1-2; D: .; size: .; V: TRBV27; CDR3: CASSSAGGTYGYTF; DNA: TGTGCCAGCAGTTCAGCGGGGGGGACTTATGGCTACACCTTC
J: TRBJ2-5; D: .; size: .; V: TRBV7-2; CDR3: CASSFDSNQETQYF; DNA: TGTGCCAGCAGCTTCGACAGCAACCAAGAGACCCAGTACTTC
J: TRBJ2-2; D: TRBD2; size: .; V: TRBV7-8; CDR3: CASSLARLADTNTGELFF; DNA: TGTGCCAGCAGCTTAGCCAGACTAGCCGACACGAACACCGGGGAGCTGTTTTTT
J: TRBJ2-7; D: TRBD1; size: once; V: TRBV6-5; CDR3: CASSYSSGDRVREQYF; DNA: TGTGCCAGCAGTTACTCGTCTGGGGACAGGGTGCGTGAGCAGTACTTC
J: TRBJ1-2; D: .; size: .; V: TRBV6-1; CDR3: CASVREKNYGYTF; DNA: TGTGCCAGCGTCAGGGAAAAAAACTATGGCTACACCTTC
J: TRBJ1-1; D: .; size: .; V: TRBV28; CDR3: CASSLRQANTEAFF; DNA: TGTGCCAGCAGTTTAAGGCAGGCGAACACTGAAGCTTTCTTT
J: TRBJ2-5; D: .; size: .; V: TRBV7-2; CDR3: CASSLGQTETQYF; DNA: TGTGCCAGCAGCTTGGGCCAGACGGAGACCCAGTACTTC
J: TRBJ2-3; D: TRBD2; size: .; V: TRBV9; CDR3: CASSGRAGGPTDTQYF; DNA: TGTGCCAGCAGCGGGAGAGCGGGAGGGCCTACAGATACGCAGTATTTT
J: TRBJ1-1; D: .; size: .; V: TRBV19; CDR3: CASSIGGTLLGTEAFF; DNA: TGTGCCAGTAGTATCGGAGGGACGTTACTCGGCACTGAAGCTTTCTTT
J: TRBJ2-2; D: TRBD1; size: .; V: TRBV7-2; CDR3: CASSWPRGQDPAGELFF; DNA: TGTGCCAGCAGCTGGCCACGGGGACAGGATCCAGCCGGGGAGCTGTTTTTT
J: TRBJ2-7; D: .; size: .; V: TRBV6-1; CDR3: CASSEALLAGRDEQYF; DNA: TGTGCCAGCAGTGAAGCGCTGTTGGCGGGAAGGGACGAGCAGTACTTC
J: TRBJ2-2; D: .; size: .; V: TRBV28; CDR3: CASKQGVGNTGELFF; DNA: TGTGCCAGCAAACAGGGAGTGGGGAACACCGGGGAGCTGTTTTTT
J: TRBJ1-5; D: TRBD1; size: .; V: TRBV28; CDR3: CASSLGTGDSNQPQHF; DNA: TGTGCCAGCAGTTTGGGGACAGGGGATAGCAATCAGCCCCAGCATTTT
J: TRBJ2-3; D: TRBD2; size: .; V: TRBV11-2; CDR3: CASSPRTSGGVGDTQYF; DNA: TGTGCCAGCAGCCCCAGGACTAGCGGGGGTGTGGGAGATACGCAGTATTTT
J: TRBJ1-1; D: .; size: few; V: TRBV18; CDR3: CASSNRGINTEAFF; DNA: TGTGCCAGCTCAAATAGGGGGATCAACACTGAAGCTTTCTTT
J: TRBJ2-3; D: .; size: few; V: TRBV6-4; CDR3: CASSDSDGSTDTQYF; DNA: TGTGCCAGCAGTGACTCAGACGGGAGCACAGATACGCAGTATTTT
J: TRBJ2-7; D: TRBD1; size: .; V: TRBV18; CDR3: CASSLGQDSPYEQYF; DNA: TGTGCCAGCTCCCTAGGACAGGACTCTCCCTACGAGCAGTACTTC
J: TRBJ2-7; D: TRBD1; size: once; V: TRBV28; CDR3: CASSLSPDRHEQYF; DNA: TGTGCCAGCAGTTTATCTCCGGACAGGCACGAGCAGTACTTC
J: TRBJ1-2; D: .; size: .; V: TRBV20-1; CDR3: CSARRQGGYTF; DNA: TGCAGTGCTAGAAGGCAGGGTGGCTACACCTTC
J: TRBJ2-7; D: .; size: .; V: TRBV27; CDR3: CASRAGLAASYEQYF; DNA: TGTGCCAGCAGGGCGGGACTCGCGGCGTCCTACGAGCAGTACTTC
J: TRBJ2-7; D: TRBD1; size: .; V: TRBV29-1; CDR3: CSVRDSSYEQYF; DNA: TGCAGCGTGAGGGACAGTTCCTACGAGCAGTACTTC
J: TRBJ2-1; D: .; size: .; V: TRBV6-1; CDR3: CASRDSVDEQFF; DNA: TGTGCCAGCCGGGACTCTGTGGATGAGCAGTTCTTC
J: TRBJ1-4; D: TRBD1; size: .; V: TRBV2; CDR3: CASRYGQGWEKLFF; DNA: TGTGCCAGCAGATACGGACAGGGTTGGGAAAAACTGTTTTTT
J: TRBJ2-3; D: .; size: .; V: TRBV5-1; CDR3: CASSSRNREITDTQYF; DNA: TGCGCCAGCAGCTCCAGAAACAGGGAAATCACAGATACGCAGTATTTT
J: TRBJ2-7; D: TRBD1; size: .; V: TRBV11-3; CDR3: CASSPAGGGSYEQYF; DNA: TGTGCCAGCAGCCCCGCAGGGGGCGGATCCTACGAGCAGTACTTC
J: TRBJ1-1; D: .; size: .; V: TRBV7-8; CDR3: CASSLVADRGKTEAFF; DNA: TGTGCCAGCAGCTTAGTAGCCGACCGGGGTAAAACTGAAGCTTTCTTT
J: TRBJ2-7; D: .; size: .; V: TRBV10-3; CDR3: CAISETDSPLDYEQYF; DNA: TGTGCCATCAGTGAGACGGACAGCCCCCTCGACTACGAGCAGTACTTC
J: TRBJ2-7; D: TRBD1; size: few; V: TRBV30; CDR3: CAWSVLTGVEQYF; DNA: TGTGCCTGGAGTGTACTAACAGGGGTCGAGCAGTACTTC
J: TRBJ1-2; D: TRBD1; size: .; V: TRBV6-6; CDR3: CASSLQGEYGYTF; DNA: TGTGCCAGCAGTTTGCAGGGGGAGTATGGCTACACCTTC
J: TRBJ1-2; D: TRBD1; size: once; V: TRBV7-2; CDR3: CASSYERTGAGYYGYTF; DNA: TGTGCCAGCAGCTACGAACGGACAGGGGCCGGGTACTATGGCTACACCTTC